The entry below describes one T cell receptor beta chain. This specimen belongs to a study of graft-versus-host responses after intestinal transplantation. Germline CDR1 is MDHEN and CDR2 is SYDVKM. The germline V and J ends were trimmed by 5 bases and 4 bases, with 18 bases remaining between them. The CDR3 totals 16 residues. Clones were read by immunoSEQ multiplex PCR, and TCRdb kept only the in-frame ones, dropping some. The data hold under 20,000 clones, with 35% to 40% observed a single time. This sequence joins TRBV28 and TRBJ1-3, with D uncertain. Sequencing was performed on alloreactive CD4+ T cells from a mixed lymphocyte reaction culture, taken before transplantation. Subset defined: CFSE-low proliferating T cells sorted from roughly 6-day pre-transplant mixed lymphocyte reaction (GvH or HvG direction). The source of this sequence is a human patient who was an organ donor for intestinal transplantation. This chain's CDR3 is CASSRPLSGSGNTIYF. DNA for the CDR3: TGTGCCAGCAGTCGACCACTTTCCGGGTCCGGAAACACCATATATTTT.